These T cell receptor beta chains were read from a single sample in a study of regulatory T cells in long-lasting Graves disease. TCRdb independently ran MiXCR on the multiplex PCR reads; one entry per CDR3 protein. The sample lists hundreds of thousands of distinct CDR3 sequences, less than 20% occurring once. The data also belong to a second study, concerning T cells in Graves' hyperthyroidism and ophthalmopathy.

The source material was peripheral blood mononuclear cells (PBMCs), sampled at new diagnosis, from a patient treated with antithyroid drugs. The source is a woman aged 25 to 45 with Graves disease. Both conserved end residues are trimmed from each CDR3. A clone size is listed for some rows: how often the clone was seen (once, few, many), or a class if it is expanded.

J gene: TRBJ2-1; clone size: NA; V gene: TRBV12-3/TRBV12-4; CDR3 length: 12; CDR3 protein: ASSFVGPASEQF
J gene: TRBJ2-2; clone size: NA; V gene: TRBV10-3; CDR3 length: 13; CDR3 protein: AISLAEANTGELF
J gene: TRBJ1-1; clone size: many; V gene: TRBV30; CDR3 length: 10; CDR3 protein: ACSRSNTEAF
J gene: TRBJ2-1; clone size: many; V gene: TRBV28; CDR3 length: 15; CDR3 protein: ASSALAGDRSYNEQF
J gene: TRBJ2-7; clone size: many; V gene: TRBV6-1; CDR3 length: 13; CDR3 protein: ASSAAGTPAYEQY
J gene: TRBJ1-4; clone size: many; V gene: TRBV29-1; CDR3 length: 10; CDR3 protein: SVVGDTEKLF
J gene: TRBJ2-2; clone size: once; V gene: TRBV12-3/TRBV12-4; CDR3 length: 13; CDR3 protein: ASQPSLANTGELF
J gene: TRBJ1-2; clone size: many; V gene: TRBV20-1; CDR3 length: 14; CDR3 protein: SASPGTGGANYGYT
J gene: TRBJ2-1; clone size: NA; V gene: TRBV20-1; CDR3 length: 11; CDR3 protein: MGLADDYNEQF
J gene: TRBJ1-3; clone size: many; V gene: TRBV12-3/TRBV12-4; CDR3 length: 19; CDR3 protein: ASSFVHRVRVGVISGNTIY
J gene: TRBJ2-5; clone size: few; V gene: TRBV30; CDR3 length: 9; CDR3 protein: AWSGRETQY
J gene: TRBJ1-2; clone size: few; V gene: TRBV19; CDR3 length: 16; CDR3 protein: ASSILPGQGAFFHGYT
J gene: TRBJ1-1; clone size: few; V gene: TRBV27; CDR3 length: 12; CDR3 protein: ASSLRGPNTEAS
J gene: TRBJ1-2; clone size: few; V gene: TRBV6-2/TRBV6-3; CDR3 length: 11; CDR3 protein: ASSYGDQGSYT
J gene: TRBJ1-1; clone size: few; V gene: TRBV6-1; CDR3 length: 12; CDR3 protein: ASRNDRINTEAF
J gene: TRBJ2-7; clone size: many; V gene: TRBV2; CDR3 length: 13; CDR3 protein: ASTTLKSDTYEQY
J gene: TRBJ2-7; clone size: many; V gene: TRBV28; CDR3 length: 13; CDR3 protein: ASSPLRGASYEQY
J gene: TRBJ1-4; clone size: many; V gene: TRBV27; CDR3 length: 15; CDR3 protein: ASRGPGHGATNEKLF
J gene: TRBJ1-1; clone size: NA; V gene: TRBV3-1; CDR3 length: 14; CDR3 protein: ASSPALTMKGTEAF
J gene: TRBJ2-1; clone size: NA; V gene: TRBV19; CDR3 length: 13; CDR3 protein: ASSLPGLAGAEQF
J gene: TRBJ1-1; clone size: many; V gene: TRBV9; CDR3 length: 13; CDR3 protein: ASSAVHRGGTEAF
J gene: TRBJ2-1; clone size: many; V gene: TRBV5-1; CDR3 length: 15; CDR3 protein: ASSLGLSGGSYNEQF
J gene: TRBJ1-2; clone size: many; V gene: TRBV18; CDR3 length: 13; CDR3 protein: ASSPPTGGNYGYT
J gene: TRBJ1-2; clone size: many; V gene: TRBV7-8; CDR3 length: 13; CDR3 protein: ASSGRDRAFYGYT
J gene: TRBJ1-5; clone size: many; V gene: TRBV2; CDR3 length: 13; CDR3 protein: ASKGRDYSNQPQH
J gene: TRBJ2-2; clone size: few; V gene: TRBV5-4; CDR3 length: 11; CDR3 protein: ASSPVGAGELF
J gene: TRBJ2-3; clone size: NA; V gene: TRBV20-1; CDR3 length: 10; CDR3 protein: SGPKGRDTQY
J gene: TRBJ2-7; clone size: many; V gene: TRBV6-2/TRBV6-3; CDR3 length: 12; CDR3 protein: ASSYSGQGGEQY
J gene: TRBJ2-2; clone size: many; V gene: TRBV11-3; CDR3 length: 10; CDR3 protein: ASRTGDGELF
J gene: TRBJ1-5; clone size: many; V gene: TRBV12-3/TRBV12-4; CDR3 length: 12; CDR3 protein: ASSPRGYSQPQH
J gene: TRBJ1-5; clone size: many; V gene: TRBV28; CDR3 length: 13; CDR3 protein: ASSLTGAPGQPQH
J gene: TRBJ2-1; clone size: many; V gene: TRBV28; CDR3 length: 14; CDR3 protein: ASTPGLAGSYNEQF
J gene: TRBJ2-3; clone size: few; V gene: TRBV7-2; CDR3 length: 14; CDR3 protein: ASSSTGTGATDTQY
J gene: TRBJ1-1; clone size: NA; V gene: TRBV20-1; CDR3 length: 12; CDR3 protein: SARDPGKNTEAF
J gene: TRBJ2-2; clone size: few; V gene: TRBV4-1; CDR3 length: 13; CDR3 protein: ASSQVRLVGGELF
J gene: TRBJ2-5; clone size: few; V gene: TRBV7-9; CDR3 length: 13; CDR3 protein: ASSPPLTTLRTQY
J gene: TRBJ2-2; clone size: many; V gene: TRBV27; CDR3 length: 13; CDR3 protein: ASSFLQANTGELF
J gene: TRBJ2-5; clone size: few; V gene: TRBV5-1; CDR3 length: 14; CDR3 protein: ASSLAGRGSQETQY
J gene: TRBJ2-3; clone size: NA; V gene: TRBV27; CDR3 length: 12; CDR3 protein: ASSLIQFSDTQY
J gene: TRBJ2-7; clone size: many; V gene: TRBV27; CDR3 length: 13; CDR3 protein: ASSSRWTRSSEQY
J gene: TRBJ1-2; clone size: few; V gene: TRBV6-2/TRBV6-3; CDR3 length: 11; CDR3 protein: ASGRGKNSGYT